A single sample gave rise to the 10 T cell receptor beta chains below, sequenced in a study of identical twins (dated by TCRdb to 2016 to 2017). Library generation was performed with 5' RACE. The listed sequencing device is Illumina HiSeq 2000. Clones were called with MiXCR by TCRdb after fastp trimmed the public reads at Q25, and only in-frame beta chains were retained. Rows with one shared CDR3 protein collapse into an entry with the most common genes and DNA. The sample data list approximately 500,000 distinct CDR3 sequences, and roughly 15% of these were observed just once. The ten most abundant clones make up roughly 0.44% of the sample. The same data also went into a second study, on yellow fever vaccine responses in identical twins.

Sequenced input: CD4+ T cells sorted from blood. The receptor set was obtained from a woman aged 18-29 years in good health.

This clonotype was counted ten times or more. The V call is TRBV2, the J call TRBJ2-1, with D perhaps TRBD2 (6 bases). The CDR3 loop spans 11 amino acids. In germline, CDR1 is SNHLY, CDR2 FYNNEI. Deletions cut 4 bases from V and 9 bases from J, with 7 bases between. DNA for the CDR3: TGTGCCAGCAGTGGGGGACTTGAGCAGTTCTTC. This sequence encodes CASSGGLEQFF.

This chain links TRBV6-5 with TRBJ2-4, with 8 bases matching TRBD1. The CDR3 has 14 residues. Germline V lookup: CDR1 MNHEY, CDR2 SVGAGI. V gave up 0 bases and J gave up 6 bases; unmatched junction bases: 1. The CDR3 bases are TGTGCCAGCAGTTACTCTACAGGGGGAAACATTCAGTACTTC. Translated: CASSYSTGGNIQYF.

In nucleotides, the CDR3 is TGTGCCAGCAGCTTACGGGTGGATGAGCAGTTCTTC. As protein: CASSLRVDEQFF. The chain links TRBV28 to TRBJ2-1; D gene uncertain. V gave up 6 bases and J gave up 8 bases, with 11 bases separating them. Per the germline V gene, CDR1 is MDHEN and CDR2 is SYDVKM. The CDR3 loop spans 12 amino acids.

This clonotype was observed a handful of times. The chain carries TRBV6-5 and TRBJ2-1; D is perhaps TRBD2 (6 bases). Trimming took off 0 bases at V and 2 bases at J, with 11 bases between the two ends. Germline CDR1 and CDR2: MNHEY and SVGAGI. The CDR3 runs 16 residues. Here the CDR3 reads CASSYSTGAAYNEQFF. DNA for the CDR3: TGTGCCAGCAGTTACTCGACGGGAGCCGCCTACAATGAGCAGTTCTTC.

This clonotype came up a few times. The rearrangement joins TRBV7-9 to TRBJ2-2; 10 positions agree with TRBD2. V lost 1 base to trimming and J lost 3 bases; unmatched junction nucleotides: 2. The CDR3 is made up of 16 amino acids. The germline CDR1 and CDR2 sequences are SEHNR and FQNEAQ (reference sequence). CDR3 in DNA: TGTGCCAGCAGCTTAGAGGGACTAGCGTACACCGGGGAGCTGTTTTTT. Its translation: CASSLEGLAYTGELFF.

CDR3 loop: CASSYRRNTYEQYF. DNA for the CDR3: TGTGCCAGCAGTTACCGACGGAATACCTACGAGCAGTACTTC. J is TRBJ2-7 and V is TRBV6-5; D is unclear. The V end was cut by 2 bases, the J end by 2 bases, with 10 bases between. The CDR3 is 14 residues long. Germline assignment: CDR1 MNHEY and CDR2 SVGAGI.

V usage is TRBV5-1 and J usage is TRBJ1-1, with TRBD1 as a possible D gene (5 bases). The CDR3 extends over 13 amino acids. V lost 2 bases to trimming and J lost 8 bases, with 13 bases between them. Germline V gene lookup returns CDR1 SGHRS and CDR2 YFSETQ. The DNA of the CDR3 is TGCGCCAGCAGCTTAAACCAGCGGACAGAAGCTTTCTTT. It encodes CASSLNQRTEAFF.

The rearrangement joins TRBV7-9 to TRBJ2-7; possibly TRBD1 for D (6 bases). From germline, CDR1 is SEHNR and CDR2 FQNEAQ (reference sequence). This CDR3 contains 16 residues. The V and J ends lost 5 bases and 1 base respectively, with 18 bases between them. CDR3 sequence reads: CASSLQLGTISYEQYF. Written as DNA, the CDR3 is TGTGCCAGCAGCCTTCAACTCGGGACAATTTCCTACGAGCAGTACTTC.

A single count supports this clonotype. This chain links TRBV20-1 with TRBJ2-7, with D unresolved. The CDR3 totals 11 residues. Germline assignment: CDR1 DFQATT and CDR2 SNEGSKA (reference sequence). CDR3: CTGVRNYEQYF. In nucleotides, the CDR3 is TGCACTGGAGTTAGAAACTACGAGCAGTACTTC.

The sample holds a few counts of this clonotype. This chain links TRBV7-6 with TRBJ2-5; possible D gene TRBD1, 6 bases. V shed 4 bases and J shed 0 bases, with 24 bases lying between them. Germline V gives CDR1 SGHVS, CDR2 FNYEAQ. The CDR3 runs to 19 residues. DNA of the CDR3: TGTGCCAGCAGCTACCGTCAATTGATACAGGGCTCGTACCAAGAGACCCAGTACTTC. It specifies CASSYRQLIQGSYQETQYF. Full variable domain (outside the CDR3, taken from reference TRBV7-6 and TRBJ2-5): GAGVSQSPRYKVTKRGQDVALRCDPISGHVSLYWYRQALGQGPEFLTYFNYEAQQDKSGLPNDRFSAERPEGSISTLTIQRTEQRDSAMYRCASSYRQLIQGSYQETQYFGPGTRLLVL.